This TCR beta chain was profiled in a study of blood T cells in healthy people across ages. Every sample gave at least 5.5 micrograms of total RNA when it was extracted. Findings of the study overall: Using unsorted PBMCs precluded a conclusive naive versus antigen-experienced comparison.

The germline CDR1 and CDR2 sequences are MNHEY and SVGEGT. V was pared by 3 bases and J by 18 bases, with 21 bases between. The CDR3 sequence is 14 residues long. A sample-barcoded 5' primer and a J-beta primer mix were used in a second PCR of roughly 6 to 12 cycles. TCRdb processed the 5' RACE reads anew with MiXCR; each CDR3 protein has one entry. Of 1.5 million to 2 million distinct CDR3 sequences in the sample, roughly 52% were seen once. Worth noting for this clonotype: The antigen is undetermined.

The chain employs TRBV6-2 or TRBV6-3 and TRBJ1-6; no definite D call. The sequencing sample was made of blood. The source of this sequence is a woman aged 40 to 50 in good health. The CDR3 loop is CASSYLSLSTTHHF. In DNA, the CDR3 is TGTGCCAGCAGTTATCTGAGTCTCTCTACAACCCACCACTTT.